This T cell receptor (beta chain) originates from a study of blood T cell repertoires in COVID-19. Study-wide background: PBMCs, B-cell-depleted T cells, or T cells were the source of the cDNA or gDNA that made up the material.

Germline values: CDR1 SGHVS, CDR2 FQNEAQ. The CDR3 loop spans 15 amino acids. The V segment lost 1 base and the J segment 6 bases; nucleotides outside the gene matches: 9. Authors' processing steps: Amplification from reference gene primers served as the basis for estimated nucleated cell counts. Assay: immunoSEQ multiplex PCR; the TCRdb copy retains only in-frame clones and omits some. That table supplies the V and J calls and clone size; D and trimming were determined from the DNA. The repertoire holds roughly 28,000 clones, with nearly 90% as singletons. The chain carries TRBV7-8 and TRBJ2-7, with 7 bases fitting TRBD1. The receptor was derived from a human donor with acute or convalescent COVID-19. The donor label of this sample is uncertain. The sample consisted of peripheral blood. CDR3 loop: CASSLERGQAREQYF. The CDR3 DNA follows: TGTGCCAGCAGCTTAGAGCGCGGACAGGCCCGCGAGCAGTACTTC.